The present T cell receptor (beta chain) was sequenced within a study of blood T cell repertoires in COVID-19 (dated by TCRdb to 2019 to 2021). Some background on the complete study: Collaborator samples came from the United States, Italy and Spain and covered acute and convalescent phases of COVID-19. The prospective study material was composed of cDNA or gDNA derived from T cells, B-cell-depleted T cells, or PBMCs. The repertoires were made available in a free public database intended to serve as a resource for research on the immune response to SARS-CoV-2. The sample metadata nearly always contained a de-identified subject ID, COVID-19 status, age in years and sex. The samples were drawn from two sources: the first 160 participants of the ongoing ImmuneRACE study, and 950 to 1,500 subjects contributed by 6 global collaborators. Where available, HLA class I and class II types were taken from metadata supplied by the sample provider and were not determined by assay-based typing. Subjects who had been exposed to COVID-19, were actively infected with it, or had recovered from it provided the deeply sampled blood TCRbeta repertoires that made up the dataset.

Broader findings and caveats from the paper: The amount of clinical and demographic metadata varied by source and participant and was provided uncurated.

Samples from volunteer blood donors who had recovered from COVID-19 were contributed by a second Seattle source. The collaborating institutions used their own protocols to collect whole blood in K2EDTA tubes. For TCRbeta analysis, collaborators shipped samples in one of three forms: frozen whole blood, isolated PBMCs, or DNA extracted from either of those sample types. TCRbeta CDR3 regions were amplified from genomic DNA by means of the immunoSEQ Assay, a bias-controlled multiplex PCR. Processing in the source paper ran as follows. The number of nucleated cells in each sample was estimated from the amplification of reference gene primers within the assay. To quantify the absolute abundance of each unique TCRbeta CDR3 rearrangement, sequence reads were collapsed and filtered. For each sample, productive Simpson clonality was calculated as the square root of Simpson's diversity index over productive rearrangements. The table comes from immuneACCESS by way of TCRdb, which keeps in-frame sequences with V and J called. Part of the clones is missing from these tables; in studies checked, under half for an unresolved V gene and the rest for unknown reasons. V, J and clone size derive from that table, while D and trimming were established from the DNA sequence. The table for this sample lists some 250,000 clones; roughly 91% of them were counted only once. The top ten constitute around 0.99% of the sample.

Points on this clone: Its antigen remains undetermined. Within one base of it there is no much larger clone, and no base qualities were kept.

CDR1 and CDR2 are read off the germline V gene as LGHNA and YSLEER. Unmatched junction bases come to 3, with V trimmed by 1 base and J by 3 bases. Counted from cysteine to phenylalanine, this CDR3 has 14 amino acids. CDR3 DNA is the only sequence kept; it has 42 bases, read in frame from the first base. The sequence came from a woman in her thirties or forties who had recovered from COVID-19. Sequenced: peripheral blood. This chain joins TRBV4-3 to TRBJ2-7; TRBD2 fits 7 bases in the junction. The nucleotide sequence reads TGCGCCAGCAGCCAAGCGCCGGGGGGCTACGAGCAGTACTTC. Its protein is CASSQAPGGYEQYF.